These T cell receptor beta chains were read from a single sample in a study of blood T cell repertoires in COVID-19. The repertoire was sequenced with immunoSEQ multiplex PCR; TCRdb's copy has only in-frame clones and lacks some. The sample records fewer than 350,000 clones, about 86% being singletons. Sequencing was performed on peripheral blood. The receptors stem from a woman in her 30s with COVID-19, enrolled during active disease. The CDR3 runs from the conserved cysteine through the conserved F or W. D genes are given only for firm matches. Clone size is shown for a subset of rows, as once, few, many or a class of expanded clone.

clone size: few; CDR3 length: 16; J gene: TRBJ2-1; V gene: TRBV19; D gene: TRBD2; CDR3 protein: CASLGRGGFLYNEQFF; CDR3 DNA: TGTGCCAGCCTGGGGCGGGGGGGCTTCTTGTACAATGAGCAGTTCTTC
clone size: -; CDR3 length: 15; J gene: TRBJ1-4; V gene: TRBV6-5; D gene: TRBD1; CDR3 protein: CASSYPGGTNEKLFF; CDR3 DNA: TGTGCCAGCAGTTACCCAGGGGGGACTAATGAAAAACTGTTTTTT
clone size: few; CDR3 length: 13; J gene: TRBJ2-2; V gene: TRBV24-1; D gene: -; CDR3 protein: CATSDLLSGELFF; CDR3 DNA: TGTGCCACCAGTGATTTGCTATCCGGGGAGCTGTTTTTT
clone size: many; CDR3 length: 15; J gene: TRBJ1-2; V gene: TRBV7-6; D gene: TRBD1; CDR3 protein: CASSSPGQGAYGYTF; CDR3 DNA: TGTGCCAGCAGCTCCCCGGGACAGGGGGCGTATGGCTACACCTTC
clone size: -; CDR3 length: 14; J gene: TRBJ1-6; V gene: TRBV6-5; D gene: TRBD1; CDR3 protein: CASSPRGPNSPLHF; CDR3 DNA: TGTGCCAGCAGCCCCAGGGGGCCGAATTCACCCCTCCACTTT
clone size: -; CDR3 length: 17; J gene: TRBJ2-1; V gene: TRBV5-1; D gene: TRBD1; CDR3 protein: CASSYGRTGLLGNEQFF; CDR3 DNA: TGCGCCAGCAGCTATGGAAGGACAGGGCTTTTGGGCAATGAGCAGTTCTTC
clone size: -; CDR3 length: 14; J gene: TRBJ2-7; V gene: TRBV7-9; D gene: -; CDR3 protein: CASSLAPSSYEQYF; CDR3 DNA: TGTGCCAGCAGCTTAGCCCCGAGCTCCTACGAGCAGTACTTC
clone size: -; CDR3 length: 16; J gene: TRBJ1-1; V gene: TRBV5-4; D gene: -; CDR3 protein: CASSLGEGRRNTEAFF; CDR3 DNA: TGTGCCAGCAGCCTGGGGGAGGGGCGACGGAACACTGAAGCTTTCTTT
clone size: -; CDR3 length: 15; J gene: TRBJ2-7; V gene: TRBV6-5; D gene: -; CDR3 protein: CASSLTKILPDEQYF; CDR3 DNA: TGTGCCAGCAGCCTCACTAAAATCCTCCCGGACGAGCAGTACTTC
clone size: -; CDR3 length: 14; J gene: TRBJ1-3; V gene: TRBV13; D gene: -; CDR3 protein: CASSTPGGGNTIYF; CDR3 DNA: TGTGCCAGCAGCACCCCGGGGGGGGGAAACACCATATATTTT
clone size: -; CDR3 length: 12; J gene: TRBJ1-1; V gene: TRBV6-6; D gene: -; CDR3 protein: CASLRGNTEAFF; CDR3 DNA: TGTGCCAGCTTAAGGGGGAACACTGAAGCTTTCTTT
clone size: -; CDR3 length: 14; J gene: TRBJ1-1; V gene: TRBV6-5; D gene: -; CDR3 protein: CASSYSGLGPEAFF; CDR3 DNA: TGTGCCAGCAGTTACTCCGGTTTGGGGCCTGAAGCTTTCTTT
clone size: -; CDR3 length: 15; J gene: TRBJ1-1; V gene: TRBV18; D gene: -; CDR3 protein: CASSPRRGDSVEAFF; CDR3 DNA: TGTGCCAGCTCACCACGGCGGGGTGACTCGGTTGAAGCTTTCTTT
clone size: -; CDR3 length: 15; J gene: TRBJ2-7; V gene: TRBV9; D gene: TRBD2; CDR3 protein: CASSVAGGPIYEQYF; CDR3 DNA: TGTGCCAGCAGCGTAGCGGGGGGTCCCATCTACGAGCAGTACTTC
clone size: -; CDR3 length: 15; J gene: TRBJ2-1; V gene: TRBV18; D gene: TRBD2; CDR3 protein: CASSPPASGLNEQFF; CDR3 DNA: TGTGCCAGCTCACCACCGGCTAGCGGATTGAATGAGCAGTTCTTC
clone size: -; CDR3 length: 15; J gene: TRBJ1-4; V gene: TRBV5-1; D gene: -; CDR3 protein: CASSLMWGVEEKLFF; CDR3 DNA: TGCGCCAGCAGTCTGATGTGGGGGGTAGAAGAAAAACTGTTTTTT
clone size: -; CDR3 length: 12; J gene: TRBJ2-1; V gene: TRBV9; D gene: TRBD2; CDR3 protein: CASSAAGDEQFF; CDR3 DNA: TGTGCCAGCAGCGCCGCGGGGGATGAGCAGTTCTTC
clone size: -; CDR3 length: 14; J gene: TRBJ1-2; V gene: TRBV11-2; D gene: -; CDR3 protein: CASSLSGGAHGYTF; CDR3 DNA: TGTGCCAGCAGCTTGAGCGGGGGCGCACATGGCTACACCTTC
clone size: -; CDR3 length: 13; J gene: TRBJ1-1; V gene: TRBV5-1; D gene: -; CDR3 protein: CASSLLWNTEAFF; CDR3 DNA: TGCGCCAGCAGCTTGCTGTGGAACACTGAAGCTTTCTTT
clone size: -; CDR3 length: 13; J gene: TRBJ1-2; V gene: TRBV12-3/TRBV12-4; D gene: TRBD1; CDR3 protein: CASSFGQGAGYTF; CDR3 DNA: TGTGCCAGCAGTTTTGGACAGGGGGCGGGCTACACCTTC
clone size: -; CDR3 length: 14; J gene: TRBJ1-2; V gene: TRBV19; D gene: -; CDR3 protein: CASVRQTGTTGYTF; CDR3 DNA: TGTGCCAGTGTAAGGCAGACCGGGACAACTGGCTACACCTTC
clone size: -; CDR3 length: 13; J gene: TRBJ2-3; V gene: TRBV27; D gene: -; CDR3 protein: CASSLGGTDTQYF; CDR3 DNA: TGTGCCAGCAGTCTAGGAGGCACAGATACGCAGTATTTT
clone size: -; CDR3 length: 14; J gene: TRBJ1-1; V gene: TRBV5-6; D gene: -; CDR3 protein: CASSLGVGDTEAFF; CDR3 DNA: TGTGCCAGCAGCCTAGGGGTAGGGGACACTGAAGCTTTCTTT
clone size: -; CDR3 length: 14; J gene: TRBJ2-5; V gene: TRBV14; D gene: -; CDR3 protein: CASSQSGGRETQYF; CDR3 DNA: TGTGCCAGCAGCCAATCGGGGGGCCGAGAGACCCAGTACTTC
clone size: -; CDR3 length: 14; J gene: TRBJ1-1; V gene: TRBV4-1; D gene: TRBD1; CDR3 protein: CASSQNTGTAEAFF; CDR3 DNA: TGCGCCAGCAGCCAAAACACCGGGACAGCGGAAGCTTTCTTT
clone size: -; CDR3 length: 14; J gene: TRBJ1-3; V gene: TRBV5-8; D gene: -; CDR3 protein: CASSLEASSDTIYF; CDR3 DNA: TGTGCCAGCAGCTTGGAGGCCTCAAGCGACACCATATATTTT
clone size: -; CDR3 length: 13; J gene: TRBJ1-1; V gene: TRBV4-1; D gene: -; CDR3 protein: CASRRTQNTEAFF; CDR3 DNA: TGCGCCAGCAGACGGACACAGAACACTGAAGCTTTCTTT
clone size: -; CDR3 length: 15; J gene: TRBJ2-1; V gene: TRBV3-1/TRBV3-2; D gene: TRBD2; CDR3 protein: CASSPQRGGYNEQFF; CDR3 DNA: TGTGCCAGCAGCCCCCAGCGGGGGGGCTACAATGAGCAGTTCTTC
clone size: -; CDR3 length: 14; J gene: TRBJ1-2; V gene: TRBV28; D gene: TRBD1; CDR3 protein: CASSFRDRGHGYTF; CDR3 DNA: TGTGCCAGCAGTTTCCGGGACAGGGGGCACGGCTACACCTTC
clone size: -; CDR3 length: 17; J gene: TRBJ2-2; V gene: TRBV5-1; D gene: TRBD1; CDR3 protein: CASTPLGPGTGAGELFF; CDR3 DNA: TGCGCCAGCACTCCGTTAGGCCCCGGGACAGGGGCCGGGGAGCTGTTTTTT
clone size: -; CDR3 length: 14; J gene: TRBJ2-3; V gene: TRBV2; D gene: -; CDR3 protein: CASSEGPNTDTQYF; CDR3 DNA: TGTGCCAGCAGTGAAGGGCCCAACACAGATACGCAGTATTTT
clone size: once; CDR3 length: 14; J gene: TRBJ2-3; V gene: TRBV10-3; D gene: -; CDR3 protein: CAISDIEGTDTQYF; CDR3 DNA: TGTGCCATCAGTGATATTGAGGGTACAGATACGCAGTATTTT
clone size: -; CDR3 length: 17; J gene: TRBJ2-7; V gene: TRBV4-2; D gene: TRBD2; CDR3 protein: CASSQKVASGGSYEQYF; CDR3 DNA: TGTGCCAGCAGCCAAAAAGTGGCTAGCGGGGGCTCCTACGAGCAGTACTTC
clone size: -; CDR3 length: 14; J gene: TRBJ2-5; V gene: TRBV7-8; D gene: -; CDR3 protein: CASSFGGEAETQYF; CDR3 DNA: TGTGCCAGCAGCTTTGGCGGGGAGGCAGAGACCCAGTACTTC
clone size: -; CDR3 length: 13; J gene: TRBJ2-6; V gene: TRBV12-3/TRBV12-4; D gene: -; CDR3 protein: CASSLPGANVLTF; CDR3 DNA: TGTGCCAGCAGTTTACCGGGGGCCAACGTCCTGACTTTC
clone size: once; CDR3 length: 16; J gene: TRBJ2-3; V gene: TRBV3-1/TRBV3-2; D gene: -; CDR3 protein: CASSQVYGGAPGTQYF; CDR3 DNA: TGTGCCAGCAGCCAAGTGTACGGAGGGGCCCCGGGTACGCAGTATTTT
clone size: -; CDR3 length: 13; J gene: TRBJ1-5; V gene: TRBV6-5; D gene: -; CDR3 protein: CASSYVQGQPQHF; CDR3 DNA: TGTGCCAGCAGTTACGTTCAGGGACAGCCCCAGCATTTT
clone size: -; CDR3 length: 16; J gene: TRBJ1-3; V gene: TRBV5-1; D gene: -; CDR3 protein: CASSATTTGNGNTIYF; CDR3 DNA: TGCGCCAGCAGCGCAACAACAACAGGGAATGGAAACACCATATATTTT
clone size: -; CDR3 length: 13; J gene: TRBJ1-2; V gene: TRBV25-1; D gene: -; CDR3 protein: CASSEGPRVGYTF; CDR3 DNA: TGTGCCAGCAGTGAGGGGCCCAGGGTCGGCTACACCTTC
clone size: -; CDR3 length: 15; J gene: TRBJ2-1; V gene: TRBV3-1/TRBV3-2; D gene: TRBD2; CDR3 protein: CASSQDRGAYNEQFF; CDR3 DNA: TGTGCCAGCAGCCAAGACCGGGGGGCCTACAATGAGCAGTTCTTC
clone size: -; CDR3 length: 13; J gene: TRBJ1-4; V gene: TRBV10-2; D gene: -; CDR3 protein: CASSPVRWEKLFF; CDR3 DNA: TGCGCCAGCAGTCCTGTCAGGTGGGAAAAACTGTTTTTT
clone size: -; CDR3 length: 12; J gene: TRBJ1-1; V gene: TRBV28; D gene: -; CDR3 protein: CASRSGYTEAFF; CDR3 DNA: TGTGCCAGCCGATCCGGGTACACTGAAGCTTTCTTT
clone size: once; CDR3 length: 13; J gene: TRBJ1-2; V gene: TRBV7-9; D gene: -; CDR3 protein: CASSLLGSYGYTF; CDR3 DNA: TGTGCCAGCAGCTTACTCGGGTCATATGGCTACACCTTC